This TCR beta chain is drawn from a study of B cell selection in AIRE deficiency. Measured with immunoSEQ multiplex PCR; TCRdb has only the in-frame clones, and not every one. The sample lists some 25,000 clones, about 96% occurring once. Conventional CD4 T cells were sorted as CD4+CD127+ cells. The CDR3 is 14 amino acids. The V gene's germline CDR1 is MNHNS and CDR2 SASEGT. V was shortened by 5 bases and J by 6 bases, with 14 bases between the two germline ends. The sequenced material came from CD4+CD127+ conventional T cells sorted from PBMCs. The genes are TRBV6-1 and TRBJ2-1; D uncertain. This TCR was sampled from a human donor in good health. This chain's CDR3 is CASSLAADFNEQFF. CDR3 nucleotides: TGTGCCAGCAGTCTCGCCGCAGATTTCAATGAGCAGTTCTTC.